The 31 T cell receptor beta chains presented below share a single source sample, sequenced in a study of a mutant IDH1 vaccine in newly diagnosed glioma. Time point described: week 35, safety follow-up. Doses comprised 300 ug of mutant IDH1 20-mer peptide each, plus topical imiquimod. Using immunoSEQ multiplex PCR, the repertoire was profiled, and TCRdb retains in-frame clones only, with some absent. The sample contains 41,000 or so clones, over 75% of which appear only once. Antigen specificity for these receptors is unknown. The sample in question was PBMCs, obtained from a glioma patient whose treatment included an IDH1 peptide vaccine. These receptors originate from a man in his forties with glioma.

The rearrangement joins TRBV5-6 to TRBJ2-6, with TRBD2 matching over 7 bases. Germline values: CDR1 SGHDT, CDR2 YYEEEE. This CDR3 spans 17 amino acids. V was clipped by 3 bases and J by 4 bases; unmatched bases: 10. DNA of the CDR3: TGTGCCAGCAGCTGGGAGGGAGGTGCCTTCGGGGCCAACGTCCTGACTTTC. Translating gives CASSWEGGAFGANVLTF.

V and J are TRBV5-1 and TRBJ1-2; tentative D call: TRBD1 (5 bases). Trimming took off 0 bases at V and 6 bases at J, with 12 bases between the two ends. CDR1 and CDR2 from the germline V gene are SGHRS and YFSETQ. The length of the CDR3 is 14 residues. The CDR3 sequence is CASSLVLGQDGYTF. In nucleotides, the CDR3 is TGCGCCAGCAGCTTGGTGTTGGGGCAGGATGGCTACACCTTC.

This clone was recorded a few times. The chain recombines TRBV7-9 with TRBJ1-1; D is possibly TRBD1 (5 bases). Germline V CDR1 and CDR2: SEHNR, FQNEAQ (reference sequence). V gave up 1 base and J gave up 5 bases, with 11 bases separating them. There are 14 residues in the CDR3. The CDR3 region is CASSLDAGRTEAFF. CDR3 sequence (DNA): TGTGCCAGCAGCTTAGATGCAGGGAGGACTGAAGCTTTCTTT.

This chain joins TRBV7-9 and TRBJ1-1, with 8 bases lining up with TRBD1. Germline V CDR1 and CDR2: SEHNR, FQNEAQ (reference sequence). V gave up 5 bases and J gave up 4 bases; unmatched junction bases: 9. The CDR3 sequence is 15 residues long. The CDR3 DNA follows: TGTGCCAGCAGCCCGCAACCAACAGGGGGCACTGAAGCTTTCTTT. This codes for CASSPQPTGGTEAFF.

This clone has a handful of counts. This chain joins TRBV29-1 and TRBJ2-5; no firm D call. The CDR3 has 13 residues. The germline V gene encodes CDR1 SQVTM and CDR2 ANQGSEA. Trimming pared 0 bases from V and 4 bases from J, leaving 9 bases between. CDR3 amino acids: CSVEDQLVETQYF. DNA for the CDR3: TGCAGCGTTGAAGATCAGCTTGTAGAGACCCAGTACTTC.

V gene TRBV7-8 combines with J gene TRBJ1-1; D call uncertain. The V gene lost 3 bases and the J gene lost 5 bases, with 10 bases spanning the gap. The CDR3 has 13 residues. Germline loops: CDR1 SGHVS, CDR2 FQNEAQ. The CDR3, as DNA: TGTGCCAGCAGCTTCAGAGTCGGAACTGAAGCTTTCTTT. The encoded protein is CASSFRVGTEAFF.

This chain's CDR3 is CASSLLASSYNEQFF. Written as DNA, the CDR3 is TGTGCCAGCAGCCTTCTAGCATCCTCCTACAATGAGCAGTTCTTC. The chain is built from TRBV7-8 and TRBJ2-1, with a tentative D call TRBD2 (5 bases). Trimming stripped 5 bases from V and 0 bases from J, with 11 bases between. Germline CDR1 SGHVS, CDR2 FQNEAQ. The CDR3 has 15 amino acids.

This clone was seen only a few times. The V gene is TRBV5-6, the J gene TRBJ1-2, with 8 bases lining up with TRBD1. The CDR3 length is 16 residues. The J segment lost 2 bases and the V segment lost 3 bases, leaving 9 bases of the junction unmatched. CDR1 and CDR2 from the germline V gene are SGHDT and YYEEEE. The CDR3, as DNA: TGTGCCAGCAGCTCCGGGACAGGATCTCTAAACTATGGCTACACCTTC. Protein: CASSSGTGSLNYGYTF. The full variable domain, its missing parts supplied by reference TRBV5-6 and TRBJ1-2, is DAGVTQSPTHLIKTRGQQVTLRCSPKSGHDTVSWYQQALGQGPQFIFQYYEEEERQRGNFPDRFSGHQFPNYSSELNVNALLLGDSALYLCASSSGTGSLNYGYTFGSGTRLTVV.

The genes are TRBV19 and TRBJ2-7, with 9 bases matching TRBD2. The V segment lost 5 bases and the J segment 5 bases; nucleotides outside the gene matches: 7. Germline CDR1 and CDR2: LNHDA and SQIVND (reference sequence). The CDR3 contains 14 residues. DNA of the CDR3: TGTGCCAGTAGTTCCCGGGTAGCGGGAGACGAGCAGTACTTC. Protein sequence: CASSSRVAGDEQYF.

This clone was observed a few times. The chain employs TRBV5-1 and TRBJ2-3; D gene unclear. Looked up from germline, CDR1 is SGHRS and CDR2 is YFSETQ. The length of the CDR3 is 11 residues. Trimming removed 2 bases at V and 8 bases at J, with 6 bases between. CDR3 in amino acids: CASSFKVTQYF. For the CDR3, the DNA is TGCGCCAGCAGCTTCAAAGTTACGCAGTATTTT.

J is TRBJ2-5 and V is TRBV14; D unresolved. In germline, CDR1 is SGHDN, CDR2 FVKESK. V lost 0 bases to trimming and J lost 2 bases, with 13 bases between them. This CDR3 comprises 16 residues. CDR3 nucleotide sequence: TGTGCCAGCAGCCAAGATACGGTGATGATACAAGAGACCCAGTACTTC. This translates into CASSQDTVMIQETQYF.

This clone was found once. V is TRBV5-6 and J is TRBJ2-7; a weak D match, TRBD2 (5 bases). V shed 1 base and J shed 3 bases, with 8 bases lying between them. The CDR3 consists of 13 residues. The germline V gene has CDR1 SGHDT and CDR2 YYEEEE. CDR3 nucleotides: TGTGCCAGCAGCTTGCCGGGGTTCTACGAGCAGTACTTC. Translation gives CASSLPGFYEQYF.

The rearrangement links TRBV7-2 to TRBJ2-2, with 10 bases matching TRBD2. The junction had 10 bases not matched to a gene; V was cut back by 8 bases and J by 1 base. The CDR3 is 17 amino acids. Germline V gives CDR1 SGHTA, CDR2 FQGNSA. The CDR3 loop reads CASGGPSGGLNTGELFF. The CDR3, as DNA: TGTGCCAGCGGTGGGCCTAGCGGGGGCCTGAACACCGGGGAGCTGTTTTTT.

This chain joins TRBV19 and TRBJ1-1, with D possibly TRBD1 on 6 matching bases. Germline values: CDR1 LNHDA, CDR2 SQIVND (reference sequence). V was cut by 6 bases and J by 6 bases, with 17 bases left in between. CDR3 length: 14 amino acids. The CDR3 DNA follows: TGTGCCAGTAGCCCCAGGGGAGGAGTCGCTGAAGCTTTCTTT. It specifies CASSPRGGVAEAFF.

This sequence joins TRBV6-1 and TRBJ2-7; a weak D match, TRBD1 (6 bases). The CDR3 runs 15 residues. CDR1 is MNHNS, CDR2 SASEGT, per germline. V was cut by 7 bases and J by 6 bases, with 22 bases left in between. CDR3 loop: CASTMGAGTDREQYV. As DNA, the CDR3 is TGTGCCAGCACCATGGGGGCAGGGACGGATCGCGAGCAGTACGTC.

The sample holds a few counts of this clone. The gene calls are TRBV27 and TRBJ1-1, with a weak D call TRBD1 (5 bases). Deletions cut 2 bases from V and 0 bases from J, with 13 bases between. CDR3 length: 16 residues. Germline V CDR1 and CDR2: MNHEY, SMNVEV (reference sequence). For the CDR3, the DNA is TGTGCCAGCAGTTTAAACGGGGCCCTGGTGAACACTGAAGCTTTCTTT. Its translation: CASSLNGALVNTEAFF.

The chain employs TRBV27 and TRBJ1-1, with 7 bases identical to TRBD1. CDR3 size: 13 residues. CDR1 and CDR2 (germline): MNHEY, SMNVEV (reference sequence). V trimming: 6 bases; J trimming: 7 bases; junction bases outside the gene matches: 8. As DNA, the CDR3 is TGTGCCAGCAGGGTACAGGGGATGGTTGAAGCTTTCTTT. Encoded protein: CASRVQGMVEAFF.

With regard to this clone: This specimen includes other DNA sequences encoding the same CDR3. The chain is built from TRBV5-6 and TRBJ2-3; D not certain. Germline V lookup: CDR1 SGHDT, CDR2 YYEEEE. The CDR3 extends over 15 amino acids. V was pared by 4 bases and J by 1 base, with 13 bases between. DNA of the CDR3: TGTGCCAGCAGCGCCACTCCTGCCCGCACAGATACGCAGTATTTT. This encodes CASSATPARTDTQYF. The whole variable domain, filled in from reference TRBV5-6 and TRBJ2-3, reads DAGVTQSPTHLIKTRGQQVTLRCSPKSGHDTVSWYQQALGQGPQFIFQYYEEEERQRGNFPDRFSGHQFPNYSSELNVNALLLGDSALYLCASSATPARTDTQYFGPGTRLTVL.

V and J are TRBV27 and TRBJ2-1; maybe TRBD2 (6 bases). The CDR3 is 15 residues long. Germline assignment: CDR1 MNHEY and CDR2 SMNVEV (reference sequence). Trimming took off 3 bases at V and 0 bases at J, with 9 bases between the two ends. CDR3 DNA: TGTGCCAGCAGTTTCCGGGGGAGCTCCTACAATGAGCAGTTCTTC. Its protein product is CASSFRGSSYNEQFF.

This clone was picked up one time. In nucleotides, the CDR3 is TGTGCCAGCAGTTTCCCGGGTACAACTAATGAAAAACTGTTTTTT. Its translation is CASSFPGTTNEKLFF. This chain connects TRBV28 to TRBJ1-4; D uncertain. This CDR3 has 15 residues. V was trimmed by 3 bases and J by 0 bases, leaving 8 bases between them. Germline V lookup: CDR1 MDHEN, CDR2 SYDVKM.

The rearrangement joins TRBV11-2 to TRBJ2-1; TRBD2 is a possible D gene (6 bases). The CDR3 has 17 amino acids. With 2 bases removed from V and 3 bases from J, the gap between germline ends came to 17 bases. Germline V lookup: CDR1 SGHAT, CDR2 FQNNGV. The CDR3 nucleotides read TGTGCCAGCAGCTTAAGATGGGCGGGGTCCTACTACAATGAGCAGTTCTTC. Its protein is CASSLRWAGSYYNEQFF.

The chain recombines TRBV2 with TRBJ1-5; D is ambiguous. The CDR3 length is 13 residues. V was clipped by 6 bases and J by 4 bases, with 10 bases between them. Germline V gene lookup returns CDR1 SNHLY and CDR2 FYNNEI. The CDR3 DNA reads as TGTGCCAGCAGGGGTATGTGGAATCAGCCCCAGCATTTT. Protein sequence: CASRGMWNQPQHF.

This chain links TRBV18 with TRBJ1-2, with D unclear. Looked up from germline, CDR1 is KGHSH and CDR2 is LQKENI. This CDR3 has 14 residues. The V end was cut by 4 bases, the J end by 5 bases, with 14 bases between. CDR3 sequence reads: CASSLPGVGYGYTF. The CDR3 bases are TGTGCCAGCTCACTTCCGGGAGTGGGATATGGCTACACCTTC.

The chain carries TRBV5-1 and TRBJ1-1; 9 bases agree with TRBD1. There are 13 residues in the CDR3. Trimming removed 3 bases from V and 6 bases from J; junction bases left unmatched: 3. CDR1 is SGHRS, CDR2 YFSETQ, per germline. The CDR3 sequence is CASSSRTGAEAFF. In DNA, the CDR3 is TGCGCCAGCAGCTCCCGGACAGGGGCTGAAGCTTTCTTT.

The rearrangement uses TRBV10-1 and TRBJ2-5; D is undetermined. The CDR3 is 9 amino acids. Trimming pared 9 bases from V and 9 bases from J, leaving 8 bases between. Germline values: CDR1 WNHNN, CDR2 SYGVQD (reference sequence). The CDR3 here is CASILPQYF. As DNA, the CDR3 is TGCGCCAGTATCCTACCCCAGTACTTC.

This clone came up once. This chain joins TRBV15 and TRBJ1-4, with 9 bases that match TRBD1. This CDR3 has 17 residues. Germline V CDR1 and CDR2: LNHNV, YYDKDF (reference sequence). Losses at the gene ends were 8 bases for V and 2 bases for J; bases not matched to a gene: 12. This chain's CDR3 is CATQRNRGRGTNEKLFF. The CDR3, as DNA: TGTGCCACCCAAAGGAACAGGGGGCGCGGGACTAATGAAAAACTGTTTTTT.

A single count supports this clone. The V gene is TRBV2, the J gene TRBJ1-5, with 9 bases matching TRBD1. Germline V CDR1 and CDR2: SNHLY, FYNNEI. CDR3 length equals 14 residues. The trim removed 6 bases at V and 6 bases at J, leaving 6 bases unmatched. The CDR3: CASRRTGDSQPQHF. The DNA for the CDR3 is TGTGCCAGCAGGCGGACAGGGGATAGTCAGCCCCAGCATTTT.

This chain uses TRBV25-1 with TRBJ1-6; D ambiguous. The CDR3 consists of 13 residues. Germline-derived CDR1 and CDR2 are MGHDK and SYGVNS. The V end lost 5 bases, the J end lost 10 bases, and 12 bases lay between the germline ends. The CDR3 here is CASSQNPGSPLHF. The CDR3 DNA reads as TGTGCCAGCAGTCAAAACCCCGGGTCACCCCTCCACTTT.

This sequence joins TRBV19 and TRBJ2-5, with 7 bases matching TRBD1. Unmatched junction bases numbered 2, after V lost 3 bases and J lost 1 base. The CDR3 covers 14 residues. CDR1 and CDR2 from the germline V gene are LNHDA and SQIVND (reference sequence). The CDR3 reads CASSMGQLQETQYF. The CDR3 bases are TGTGCCAGTAGTATGGGACAGCTCCAAGAGACCCAGTACTTC.

The CDR3 spells CASSYSYGRETYEQYF. In nucleotides, the CDR3 is TGTGCCAGCAGTTACTCGTATGGCAGGGAAACCTACGAGCAGTACTTC. The rearrangement links TRBV6-5 to TRBJ2-7; weak D call: TRBD1 (5 bases). V was trimmed by 0 bases and J by 2 bases, leaving 14 bases between them. The CDR3 contains 16 residues. Germline assignment: CDR1 MNHEY and CDR2 SVGAGI.

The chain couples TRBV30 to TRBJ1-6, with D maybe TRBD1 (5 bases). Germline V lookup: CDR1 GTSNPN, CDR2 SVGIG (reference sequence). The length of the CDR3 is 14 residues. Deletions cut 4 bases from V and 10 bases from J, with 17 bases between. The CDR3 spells CAWIQEGRLSPLHF. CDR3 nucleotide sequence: TGTGCCTGGATTCAAGAGGGGCGTTTATCACCCCTCCACTTT.